This T cell receptor (beta chain) was profiled in a study of T cell responses to AZD1222 COVID-19 vaccine. The germline V gene has CDR1 SNHLY and CDR2 FYNNEI. This CDR3 has 15 amino acids. The V segment lost 6 bases and the J segment 7 bases; nucleotides outside the gene matches: 11. Here immunoSEQ multiplex PCR was the method, and the copy in TCRdb shows in-frame clones only, minus some. The table includes 130,000 to 150,000 clones, roughly 93% detected once. The sample was peripheral blood, taken 28 days after the second AZD1222 dose. The receptor was derived from an adult who received the AZD1222 COVID-19 vaccine. V is TRBV2 and J is TRBJ2-1; 8 bases are shared with TRBD2. The CDR3 reads CASRRGAGDPNEQFF. The DNA for the CDR3 is TGTGCCAGCAGGAGGGGAGCGGGAGACCCGAATGAGCAGTTCTTC.